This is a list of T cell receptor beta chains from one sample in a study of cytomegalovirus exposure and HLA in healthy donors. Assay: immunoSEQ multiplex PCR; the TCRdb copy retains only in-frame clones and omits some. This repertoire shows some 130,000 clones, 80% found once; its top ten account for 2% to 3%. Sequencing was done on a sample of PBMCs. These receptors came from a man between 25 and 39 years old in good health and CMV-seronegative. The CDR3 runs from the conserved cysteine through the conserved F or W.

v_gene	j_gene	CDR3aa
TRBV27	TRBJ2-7	CASSYGGSSTYEQYF
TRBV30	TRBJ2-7	CAWSVRGFSYEQYF
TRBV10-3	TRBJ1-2	CASHSGQRQNYGYTF
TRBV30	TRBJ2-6	CASEGGTPGANVLTF
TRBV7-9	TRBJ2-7	CASSPLLQGINTYEQYF
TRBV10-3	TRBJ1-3	CAIRVWTGGSGNTIYF
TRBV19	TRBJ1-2	CASSESTSGGPYGYTF
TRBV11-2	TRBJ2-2	CASSFAGLSSGELFF
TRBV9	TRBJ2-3	CASSGRGLAERGDTQYF
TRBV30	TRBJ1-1	CAWSVDFGVGAFF
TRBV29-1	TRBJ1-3	CSVADRVLTGNTIYF
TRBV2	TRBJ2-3	CASQDKRTQYF
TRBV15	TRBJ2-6	CATSSHTGYGANVLTF
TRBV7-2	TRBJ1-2	CASSLERTGARGYTF
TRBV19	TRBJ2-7	CASRGHREFGNEQYF
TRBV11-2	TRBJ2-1	CASSLAGQGHNEQFF
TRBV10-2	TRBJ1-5	CASSESITGGEQPQHF
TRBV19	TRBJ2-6	CASSAQGAPGANVLTF
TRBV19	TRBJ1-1	CASSMRDTEAFF
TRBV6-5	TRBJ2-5	CASSETGFGTQYF
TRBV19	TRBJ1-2	CASSIYLKRRDRGDYGYTF
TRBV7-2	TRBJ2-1	CASSLVSVYNEQFF
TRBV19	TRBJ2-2	CASSIVGFANTGELFF
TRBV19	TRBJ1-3	CASEDGSSGNTIYF
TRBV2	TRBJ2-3	CASSERSGTDTQYF
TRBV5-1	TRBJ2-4	CASSLTGGDKNIQYF
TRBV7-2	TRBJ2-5	CASSTGLDGETQYF